Following are 5 T cell receptor beta chains from one sample sequenced in a study of tumor and adjacent non-tumor tissue in lung cancer. Three rounds of nested PCR, following a modified ARM-PCR protocol, produced the TCRbeta library. TCRdb itself ran the multiplex PCR reads through MiXCR, one entry per CDR3 protein. This sample has about 140,000 distinct CDR3 sequences; approximately 72% occur once, and the top ten carry around a sixth. No cell sorting was done before RNA was extracted from the tissue. The sequenced sample was lung tumor tissue. The source of these receptors is a man aged 60 to 75 with small cell lung cancer.

This clonotype has at least ten counts. The V and J genes are TRBV27 and TRBJ2-5; D unresolved. The CDR3 is made up of 14 amino acids. The V and J ends lost 3 bases and 0 bases respectively, with 8 bases between them. Germline CDR1 MNHEY, CDR2 SMNVEV (reference sequence). The CDR3 DNA is TGTGCCAGCAGTTTGGAAGGTTACCAAGAGACCCAGTACTTC. It is translated as CASSLEGYQETQYF.

Note on this clonotype: One end of the junction is discordant with germline, which a read error may explain. V gene TRBV4-1 combines with J gene TRBJ2-1; D call uncertain. CDR1 is MGHRA and CDR2 is YSYEKL in the germline V gene. The length of the CDR3 is 14 residues. CDR3 DNA: TGCACCAGCAGCCAAGACGAACTCTACAATGAGCAGTTCTTC. Translated, it gives CTSSQDELYNEQFF.

Comment on this clonotype: This may be a read error: a much more frequent sequence differs by one nucleotide. The rearrangement joins TRBV12-3 or TRBV12-4 to TRBJ2-1; the D gene is possibly TRBD2 (6 bases). The CDR3 extends over 15 amino acids. CDR3 loop: CASCLVGSFKNEQFF. Written as DNA, the CDR3 is TGTGCCAGCTGTTTGGTCGGGAGCTTTAAAAATGAGCAGTTCTTC.

Concerning this clonotype itself: A clone one base away is much larger, so this may be a read error. V gene TRBV6-1 combines with J gene TRBJ1-2, with D perhaps TRBD1 (6 bases). The germline CDR1 and CDR2 sequences are MNHNS and SASEGT. Trimming removed 6 bases from V and 5 bases from J, with 13 bases in between. There are 13 residues in the CDR3. CDR3 amino acids: CASRATGLYGYTF. Written as DNA, the CDR3 is TGTGCCAGCAGGGCGACAGGTTTATATGGCTACACCTTC.

The table lists this clonotype with a few counts. The J gene is TRBJ2-2, the V gene TRBV7-9; D not certain. Germline V CDR1 and CDR2: SEHNR, FQNEAQ (reference sequence). CDR3 length equals 11 residues. V was trimmed by 6 bases and J by 6 bases, leaving 5 bases between them. The CDR3 DNA is TGTGCCAGCAGGGGTGCCGGGGAGCTGTTTTTT. This sequence encodes CASRGAGELFF.